A single sample gave rise to the 27 T cell receptor beta chains below, sequenced in a study of identical twins. Each CDR3 protein gets one entry after TCRdb re-called the 5' RACE reads with MiXCR. The repertoire holds 510,000 or so distinct CDR3 sequences, with about 16% as singletons. These sequences were also reported in another study, on yellow fever vaccine responses in identical twins.

The specimen sequenced was CD4+ T cells sorted from blood. The receptors derive from a woman aged 18-30 years in good health.

This clonotype was found a few times. The chain joins TRBV24-1 to TRBJ2-3; no clear D. The germline CDR1 and CDR2 sequences are KGHDR and SFDVKD. The CDR3 sequence is 16 residues long. Between the trimmed V and J ends, which lost 0 bases and 0 bases, there was a span of 9 bases. The CDR3 sequence: CATSDLAVTSTDTQYF. In nucleotides, the CDR3 is TGTGCCACCAGTGATTTGGCGGTTACTAGCACAGATACGCAGTATTTT.

This clonotype came up a few times. This chain links TRBV29-1 with TRBJ2-5; D gene ambiguous. This CDR3 contains 11 residues. V was cut by 7 bases and J by 3 bases, with 9 bases left in between. Germline V CDR1 and CDR2: SQVTM, ANQGSEA. The CDR3 DNA sequence: TGCAGCGCTGCCCCGAAAGAGACCCAGTACTTC. Residues: CSAAPKETQYF.

The chain links TRBV12-3 or TRBV12-4 to TRBJ2-2; maybe TRBD1 (6 bases). V was shortened by 3 bases and J by 1 base, with 9 bases between the two germline ends. The CDR3 totals 15 residues. CDR3 sequence reads: CASSFTTGNTGELFF. CDR3 in DNA: TGTGCCAGCAGTTTCACGACAGGGAACACCGGGGAGCTGTTTTTT.

This chain links TRBV2 with TRBJ2-5; D may be TRBD1 or TRBD2 (5 bases each). The CDR3 length is 15 residues. The germline V gene has CDR1 SNHLY and CDR2 FYNNEI. V was pared by 6 bases and J by 2 bases, with 16 bases between. The CDR3 DNA is TGTGCCAGCAGAGAGGGCCCTGGACAACAAGAGACCCAGTACTTC. Residues: CASREGPGQQETQYF.

This clonotype showed up just a few times. The CDR3 region is CASGLSYAGSETQYF. The CDR3 DNA follows: TGTGCTAGTGGTTTGTCCTATGCGGGGTCAGAGACCCAGTACTTC. The chain joins TRBV12-5 to TRBJ2-5, with D possibly matching TRBD2 (6 bases). V lost 2 bases, J lost 4 bases, and 14 bases lay in between. The CDR3 covers 15 residues. Germline loops: CDR1 LGHNT, CDR2 FRNRAP.

Regarding this clonotype: The junction does not match germline at one end; this may be a read error. The chain carries TRBV20-1 and TRBJ2-1; 14 nucleotides line up with TRBD2. The CDR3 length is 19 residues. Germline V CDR1 and CDR2: DFQATT, SNEGSKA (reference sequence). The CDR3 loop is CCARDLRTSGRPSYNEQFF. CDR3 bases: TGCTGTGCTAGAGATCTCAGGACTAGCGGGAGGCCGTCCTACAATGAGCAGTTCTTC.

The CDR3 is CASSFGGITSTEAFF. CDR3 DNA sequence: TGTGCCAGCAGCTTTGGGGGGATAACTAGCACTGAAGCTTTCTTT. The genes are TRBV7-2 and TRBJ1-1; D is possibly TRBD1 (5 bases). Trimming removed 3 bases at V and 4 bases at J, with 15 bases between. The CDR3 consists of 15 residues. The germline V gene has CDR1 SGHTA and CDR2 FQGNSA. Supplemented by reference TRBV7-2 and TRBJ1-1, the full variable domain reads GAGVSQSPSNKVTEKGKDVELRCDPISGHTALYWYRQSLGQGLEFLIYFQGNSAPDKSGLPSDRFSAERTGGSVSTLTIQRTQQEDSAVYLCASSFGGITSTEAFFGQGTRLTVV.

V and J are TRBV3-1 and TRBJ1-2; D may be TRBD1 (6 bases). The CDR3 extends over 15 amino acids. The germline V gene encodes CDR1 LGHDT and CDR2 YNNKEL (reference sequence). With 0 bases removed from V and 5 bases from J, the gap between germline ends came to 13 bases. In DNA, the CDR3 is TGTGCCAGCAGCCAAGATCTTGGACAGAATTATGGCTACACCTTC. Translating it yields CASSQDLGQNYGYTF.

The chain has TRBV21-1 and TRBJ2-1; TRBD1 is the table's D call and was not checked against the DNA. TRBV21-1 is shown as a pseudogene. The CDR3 totals 16 residues. In DNA form, the CDR3 reads TGTGCCAGCAGCAAAGTCTCTGGGACCCGGATCAATGAGCAGTTCTTC. Translation gives CASSKVSGTRINEQFF.

This clonotype was detected ten times or more. The chain links TRBV12-3 or TRBV12-4 to TRBJ2-5; TRBD2 matches at 7 bases. V lost 3 bases, J lost 1 base, and 8 bases stayed unmatched. The CDR3 loop spans 16 amino acids. CDR3 DNA sequence: TGTGCCAGCAGTTTCAGTGGACTAGGAACCCAAGAGACCCAGTACTTC. Translation: CASSFSGLGTQETQYF.

The V and J genes are TRBV10-3 and TRBJ2-1; TRBD2 aligns across 10 bases. Germline V gives CDR1 ENHRY, CDR2 SYGVKD. Unmatched junction bases numbered 10, after V lost 3 bases and J lost 8 bases. The CDR3 loop spans 16 amino acids. As DNA, the CDR3 is TGTGCCATCAGTGACACATTAGCGGGGGGCGGATATGAGCAGTTCTTC. Translated: CAISDTLAGGGYEQFF.

In this sample, this clonotype turned up many times. This chain joins TRBV5-1 and TRBJ2-7; TRBD2 might be the D (5 bases). The CDR3 loop spans 14 amino acids. The germline V gene encodes CDR1 SGHRS and CDR2 YFSETQ. V was trimmed by 4 bases and J by 4 bases, leaving 15 bases between them. The CDR3 here is CASSPGQAGYEQYF. CDR3 bases: TGCGCCAGCAGCCCCGGGCAGGCGGGTTACGAGCAGTACTTC.

This clonotype was seen repeatedly, ten times or more. The rearrangement joins TRBV12-3 or TRBV12-4 to TRBJ2-3, with a weak D call TRBD2 (7 bases). Trimming stripped 2 bases from V and 6 bases from J, with 15 bases between. This CDR3 comprises 15 residues. CDR3 region: CASSLPRGRVDTQYF. DNA of the CDR3: TGTGCCAGCAGTTTACCGCGGGGGCGGGTCGATACGCAGTATTTT.

CDR3 coding DNA: TGTGCCAGCAGCCAACAAAGCGGGGGTAACACCGGGGAGCTGTTTTTT. As protein: CASSQQSGGNTGELFF. The chain carries TRBV3-1 and TRBJ2-2, with 8 bases aligning to TRBD2. The CDR3 is made up of 16 amino acids. The germline CDR1 and CDR2 sequences are LGHDT and YNNKEL (reference sequence). V lost 2 bases, J lost 2 bases, and 4 bases stayed unmatched.

The chain employs TRBV2 and TRBJ2-7, with unresolved D. Germline-derived CDR1 and CDR2 are SNHLY and FYNNEI. The germline V and J ends were trimmed by 6 bases and 3 bases, with 15 bases remaining between them. This CDR3 has 14 residues. CDR3 region: CASRVTSSLYEQYF. CDR3 DNA: TGTGCCAGCAGGGTTACCAGTTCCCTCTACGAGCAGTACTTC.

This sequence joins TRBV29-1 and TRBJ2-5; TRBD1 matches 8 bases. Looked up from germline, CDR1 is SQVTM and CDR2 is ANQGSEA. CDR3 length: 12 amino acids. The ends lost 7 bases at V and 5 bases at J; junction bases unmatched: 6. The CDR3, as DNA: TGCAGCGCATCGACAGGGGCCGAGACCCAGTACTTC. It is translated as CSASTGAETQYF.

This clonotype was found once. This chain links TRBV2 with TRBJ2-1; TRBD1 is a possible D gene (6 bases). The germline V gene has CDR1 SNHLY and CDR2 FYNNEI. V lost 10 bases and J lost 2, with 18 bases in between. CDR3 size: 15 residues. DNA of the CDR3: TGTGCCACCTCCCCAGGGGAGCTTACCTACAATGAGCAGTTCTTC. It yields the protein CATSPGELTYNEQFF.

This rearrangement joins TRBV5-5 to TRBJ2-1, with 7 bases fitting TRBD2. The germline gives CDR1 SGHKS, CDR2 YYEKEE (reference sequence). Trimming at V came to 4 bases and at J to 5 bases, leaving 6 bases not matched to a gene. This CDR3 has 14 residues. The CDR3 loop is CASSIERGNNEQFF. In DNA, the CDR3 is TGTGCCAGCAGCATAGAGCGGGGAAACAATGAGCAGTTCTTC.

This clonotype was observed a handful of times. The J gene is TRBJ2-7, the V gene TRBV20-1; 7 bases match TRBD1. The CDR3 has 13 amino acids. Germline V gene lookup returns CDR1 DFQATT and CDR2 SNEGSKA (reference sequence). The junction had 11 bases not matched to a gene; V was cut back by 6 bases and J by 6 bases. CDR3 amino acids: CSAAEGALGEQYV. DNA for the CDR3: TGCAGTGCGGCTGAGGGGGCGCTTGGCGAGCAGTACGTC.

This clonotype was seen a few times. J is TRBJ1-6 and V is TRBV12-3 or TRBV12-4; no reliable D call. The length of the CDR3 is 16 residues. V shed 0 bases and J shed 9 bases, with 15 bases lying between them. CDR3 nucleotide sequence: TGTGCCAGCAGTTTAGCCGAGACCCGGGCTGGTTCACCCCTCCACTTT. Amino acids: CASSLAETRAGSPLHF.

This clonotype was detected a few times. This chain links TRBV24-1 with TRBJ2-3; D not certain. Trimming removed 6 bases at V and 2 bases at J, with 8 bases between. The CDR3 contains 13 residues. CDR1 is KGHDR and CDR2 is SFDVKD in the germline V gene. The CDR3: CATSRRFTDTQYF. The CDR3 nucleotides read TGTGCCACCAGTCGGAGATTCACAGATACGCAGTATTTT.

V gene TRBV6-1 combines with J gene TRBJ2-4, with TRBD1 identical over 7 bases. With 3 bases clipped from V and 3 bases from J, the junction kept 2 bases outside the gene matches. Germline CDR1 MNHNS, CDR2 SASEGT. This CDR3 is built from 14 residues. This CDR3 is CASSDWDSKNIQYF. The CDR3 nucleotides read TGTGCCAGCAGTGACTGGGACAGCAAAAACATTCAGTACTTC.

As DNA, the CDR3 is TGTGCCAGCAGCTTGGCTTTACAGGGAAGCTCTGGGGCCAACGTCCTGACTTTC. The encoded protein is CASSLALQGSSGANVLTF. This chain links TRBV7-2 with TRBJ2-6; possibly TRBD1 for D (6 bases). Germline V gives CDR1 SGHTA, CDR2 FQGNSA. Trimming took off 3 bases at V and 0 bases at J, with 15 bases between the two ends. The CDR3 extends over 18 amino acids.

The chain is built from TRBV24-1 and TRBJ2-3; D not certain. This CDR3 is built from 13 residues. V was shortened by 6 bases and J by 4 bases, with 10 bases between the two germline ends. Germline CDR1 KGHDR, CDR2 SFDVKD. The CDR3 sequence: CATSLSGPDTQYF. The CDR3 region has the DNA TGTGCCACCAGTCTCTCCGGTCCAGATACGCAGTATTTT.

This clonotype was detected a few times. This chain connects TRBV5-6 to TRBJ2-5; 8 nucleotides agree with TRBD2. Germline V gene sequence: CDR1 SGHDT, CDR2 YYEEEE. The CDR3 spans 15 residues. With V trimmed by 1 base and J by 4 bases, 6 bases remained unmatched. CDR3 sequence: CASSLITGGRETQYF. The CDR3, as DNA: TGTGCCAGCAGCTTGATTACGGGGGGGAGAGAGACCCAGTACTTC.

V is TRBV7-8 and J is TRBJ1-2, with a weak D call TRBD1 (5 bases). V was clipped by 5 bases and J by 4 bases, with 17 bases between them. The CDR3 length is 15 residues. CDR1 and CDR2 from the germline V gene are SGHVS and FQNEAQ. Here the CDR3 DNA reads TGTGCCAGCAGCGGCCGGCGGGGGGAGGTCTATGGCTACACCTTC. It encodes CASSGRRGEVYGYTF. The variable domain in full, with the rest retrieved from reference TRBV7-8 and TRBJ1-2, is GAGVSQSPRYKVAKRGQDVALRCDPISGHVSLFWYQQALGQGPEFLTYFQNEAQLDKSGLPSDRFFAERPEGSVSTLKIQRTQQEDSAVYLCASSGRRGEVYGYTFGSGTRLTVV.

In this sample, this clonotype turned up many times. The rearrangement links TRBV5-1 to TRBJ2-1, with 8 bases lining up with TRBD1. CDR3 length: 15 residues. From germline, CDR1 is SGHRS and CDR2 YFSETQ. Trimming took 4 bases from V and 4 from J; bases not matched to a gene: 7. The CDR3 protein is CASSTGTGRYNEQFF. The DNA of the CDR3 is TGCGCCAGCAGCACAGGGACAGGTCGTTACAATGAGCAGTTCTTC.